These 18 T cell receptor beta chains share one sample of origin, sequenced in a study of T cell responses to AZD1222 COVID-19 vaccine. This table comes from immunoSEQ multiplex PCR, and its TCRdb copy is limited to in-frame clones, with some not included. The table has 90,000 to 120,000 clones, over 85% seen once. Sequencing was performed on peripheral blood, taken on day 0 of MenACWY control vaccination. The origin of the receptors is an adult in good health.

The V gene is TRBV7-2, the J gene TRBJ1-2; D may be TRBD1 (6 bases). The CDR3 is 14 amino acids. Trimming left V 6 bases short and J 0 bases short, with 11 bases between. Germline CDR1 is SGHTA and CDR2 is FQGNSA. CDR3 bases: TGTGCCAGCAGAATGGACAGAGCTAACTATGGCTACACCTTC. This translates into CASRMDRANYGYTF.

V gene TRBV7-2 combines with J gene TRBJ2-7; tentative D call: TRBD2 (6 bases). The CDR3 totals 14 residues. V shed 1 base and J shed 3 bases, with 10 bases lying between them. Germline V lookup: CDR1 SGHTA, CDR2 FQGNSA. This CDR3 is CASSLGDLNYEQYF. The CDR3 DNA reads as TGTGCCAGCAGCTTAGGGGACTTAAACTACGAGCAGTACTTC. The full variable domain, its missing parts supplied by reference TRBV7-2 and TRBJ2-7, is GAGVSQSPSNKVTEKGKDVELRCDPISGHTALYWYRQSLGQGLEFLIYFQGNSAPDKSGLPSDRFSAERTGGSVSTLTIQRTQQEDSAVYLCASSLGDLNYEQYFGPGTRLTVT.

The chain joins TRBV4-2 to TRBJ1-1; TRBD1 aligns across 8 bases. Germline V CDR1 and CDR2: LGHNA, YNFKEQ. CDR3 size: 14 residues. The ends lost 3 bases at V and 5 bases at J; junction bases unmatched: 5. In DNA form, the CDR3 reads TGTGCCAGCAGCCAGATGGACAGGGAAACTGAAGCTTTCTTT. Protein sequence: CASSQMDRETEAFF.

The chain combines TRBV28 with TRBJ1-1; D is unclear. V lost 4 bases, J lost 1 base, and 13 bases lay in between. Germline CDR1 reads MDHEN; CDR2 reads SYDVKM. CDR3 length: 15 residues. The CDR3 region has the DNA TGTGCCAGCAGTTCCTCCGGGCCCCCGAACACTGAAGCTTTCTTT. Protein: CASSSSGPPNTEAFF.

This CDR3 is CASSIAVTVEAFF. CDR3 nucleotide sequence: TGTGCCAGTAGTATAGCTGTGACCGTCGAAGCTTTCTTT. The chain has TRBV19 and TRBJ1-1; D gene uncertain. Deletions cut 1 base from V and 8 bases from J, with 11 bases between. CDR1 and CDR2 from the germline V gene are LNHDA and SQIVND (reference sequence). The CDR3 runs to 13 residues. Using reference TRBV19 and TRBJ1-1 for the parts outside the CDR3, the full variable domain is DGGITQSPKYLFRKEGQNVTLSCEQNLNHDAMYWYRQDPGQGLRLIYYSQIVNDFQKGDIAEGYSVSREKKESFPLTVTSAQKNPTAFYLCASSIAVTVEAFFGQGTRLTVV.

V is TRBV7-3 and J is TRBJ1-1, with unresolved D. This CDR3 is 15 amino acids long. CDR1 is SGHTA, CDR2 FQGTGA, per germline. The V and J ends lost 0 bases and 0 bases respectively, with 8 bases between them. The CDR3 here is CASSLTLAVNTEAFF. CDR3 DNA: TGTGCCAGCAGCTTAACGTTAGCAGTGAACACTGAAGCTTTCTTT.

The V and J genes are TRBV2 and TRBJ1-3; a possible D gene is TRBD1 (5 bases). The CDR3 covers 15 residues. The germline gives CDR1 SNHLY, CDR2 FYNNEI. V was cut by 7 bases and J by 0 bases, with 13 bases left in between. The CDR3 coding sequence is TGTGCCAGCATCCTGGGGGGATCCTCTGGAAACACCATATATTTT. It specifies CASILGGSSGNTIYF.

The J gene is TRBJ2-1, the V gene TRBV7-3; TRBD2 matches at 11 bases. The germline CDR1 and CDR2 sequences are SGHTA and FQGTGA. Trimming at V came to 4 bases and at J to 5 bases, leaving 4 bases not matched to a gene. The CDR3 length is 15 residues. DNA of the CDR3: TGTGCCAGCAGCTGGGGACTAGCGGACGACAATGAGCAGTTCTTC. Protein sequence: CASSWGLADDNEQFF.

The chain recombines TRBV5-4 with TRBJ1-1, with TRBD1 matching over 8 bases. Looked up from germline, CDR1 is SGHNT and CDR2 is YYREEE (reference sequence). The CDR3 covers 13 residues. V gave up 6 bases and J gave up 1 base; unmatched junction bases: 2. The CDR3: CASTGTGNTEAFF. The CDR3 bases are TGTGCCAGCACGGGGACAGGGAACACTGAAGCTTTCTTT.

The chain joins TRBV28 to TRBJ2-2; D not resolved. Germline V gene lookup returns CDR1 MDHEN and CDR2 SYDVKM. The CDR3 is 13 residues long. Between the trimmed V and J ends, which lost 8 bases and 2 bases, there was a span of 9 bases. The CDR3 coding sequence is TGTGCCAGCCAGGCGGTAAACACCGGGGAGCTGTTTTTT. Amino acid sequence: CASQAVNTGELFF.

V and J are TRBV18 and TRBJ2-1, with a weak D call TRBD1 (6 bases). There are 13 residues in the CDR3. V gave up 6 bases and J gave up 5 bases, with 11 bases separating them. Germline V CDR1 and CDR2: KGHSH, LQKENI. The CDR3 DNA follows: TGTGCCAGCTCTTCGACAGGAGACAATGAGCAGTTCTTC. Amino acid sequence: CASSSTGDNEQFF.

The V and J genes are TRBV18 and TRBJ1-2, with D perhaps TRBD1 (6 bases). Trimming stripped 2 bases from V and 4 bases from J, with 11 bases between. Germline CDR1 KGHSH, CDR2 LQKENI. There are 14 residues in the CDR3. The CDR3 is CASSPGGETYGYTF. In nucleotides, the CDR3 is TGTGCCAGCTCACCAGGGGGCGAGACCTATGGCTACACCTTC.

The rearrangement uses TRBV29-1 and TRBJ1-1; 7 bases match TRBD1. Germline CDR1 is SQVTM and CDR2 is ANQGSEA. The length of the CDR3 is 14 residues. Trimming at V came to 6 bases and at J to 0 bases, leaving 7 bases not matched to a gene. The chain's CDR3 is CSVSQGVLNTEAFF. The CDR3 DNA reads TGCAGCGTAAGTCAGGGGGTCCTGAACACTGAAGCTTTCTTT.

This clone has only one observation. The chain has TRBV5-1 and TRBJ1-6, with TRBD1 identical over 8 bases. V was pared by 3 bases and J by 6 bases, with 8 bases of the junction left unmatched. This CDR3 is built from 16 residues. CDR1 is SGHRS and CDR2 is YFSETQ in the germline V gene. DNA for the CDR3: TGCGCCAGCAGCTCCGGCGGACAGGGCTTTAATTCACCCCTCCACTTT. Its protein is CASSSGGQGFNSPLHF.

This clone was counted a few times. The chain couples TRBV6-5 to TRBJ1-1; the D gene is possibly TRBD1 (5 bases). Germline lookup yields CDR1 MNHEY and CDR2 SVGAGI. The CDR3 extends over 13 amino acids. With 6 bases removed from V and 1 base from J, the gap between germline ends came to 9 bases. CDR3 nucleotide sequence: TGTGCCAGCAGCCCAGGGACGAACACTGAAGCTTTCTTT. This codes for CASSPGTNTEAFF.

This sequence joins TRBV10-1 and TRBJ2-6; D remains ambiguous. Germline values: CDR1 WNHNN, CDR2 SYGVQD (reference sequence). The V and J ends lost 5 bases and 4 bases respectively, with 12 bases between them. The CDR3 runs 15 residues. This CDR3 is CASSLGPGGANVLTF. CDR3 nucleotides: TGCGCCAGCAGTCTAGGCCCTGGAGGGGCCAACGTCCTGACTTTC.

The chain is built from TRBV9 and TRBJ2-4, with D tentatively TRBD1 (6 bases). The CDR3 extends over 14 amino acids. V gave up 0 bases and J gave up 9 bases, with 13 bases separating them. CDR1 is SGDLS and CDR2 is YYNGEE in the germline V gene. The CDR3 reads CASSVGGGASIQYF. Here the CDR3 DNA reads TGTGCCAGCAGCGTAGGTGGGGGCGCGAGCATTCAGTACTTC. The full variable domain, rest sourced from reference TRBV9 and TRBJ2-4, is DSGVTQTPKHLITATGQRVTLRCSPRSGDLSVYWYQQSLDQGLQFLIQYYNGEERAKGNILERFSAQQFPDLHSELNLSSLELGDSALYFCASSVGGGASIQYFGAGTRLSVL.

The rearrangement links TRBV7-2 to TRBJ2-1; D is undetermined. This CDR3 has 17 amino acids. CDR1 and CDR2 from the germline V gene are SGHTA and FQGNSA. V was pared by 3 bases and J by 0 bases, with 15 bases between. CDR3 coding DNA: TGTGCCAGCAGCTTTGCCTCGCAGAGTTCCTCCTACAATGAGCAGTTCTTC. This codes for CASSFASQSSSYNEQFF. The full variable domain, rest sourced from reference TRBV7-2 and TRBJ2-1, is GAGVSQSPSNKVTEKGKDVELRCDPISGHTALYWYRQSLGQGLEFLIYFQGNSAPDKSGLPSDRFSAERTGGSVSTLTIQRTQQEDSAVYLCASSFASQSSSYNEQFFGPGTRLTVL.